These 5 T cell receptor beta chains were all obtained from the same sample, sequenced in a study of graft-versus-host responses after intestinal transplantation. No cognate antigen is known for these TCRs. The repertoire was sequenced with immunoSEQ multiplex PCR; TCRdb's copy has only in-frame clones and lacks some. The data contain 70,000 or so clones, 84% of them singletons. The sequenced sample was unstimulated CD4+ T cells sorted from spleen or lymph node cells, obtained before transplant. The receptors shown here come from a human donor who was the organ donor for an intestinal transplant.

The chain recombines TRBV5-1 with TRBJ2-5; maybe TRBD2 (6 bases). Germline V lookup: CDR1 SGHRS, CDR2 YFSETQ. The CDR3 consists of 14 residues. The V end lost 4 bases, the J end lost 1 base, and 11 bases lay between the germline ends. The CDR3 DNA reads TGCGCCAGCAGCCTTGGGGGGACCCAAGAGACCCAGTACTTC. It yields the protein CASSLGGTQETQYF.

The chain employs TRBV14 and TRBJ1-1; no clear D gene. Germline lookup yields CDR1 SGHDN and CDR2 FVKESK. This CDR3 has 14 amino acids. V was trimmed by 4 bases and J by 3 bases, leaving 12 bases between them. CDR3 DNA sequence: TGTGCCAGCAGCCCTAGTGACCGGGACACTGAAGCTTTCTTT. As protein: CASSPSDRDTEAFF.

This chain links TRBV19 with TRBJ2-1, with 8 bases matching TRBD1. This CDR3 is built from 15 residues. After removal of 1 base from V and 7 bases from J, the junction contained 6 bases not matched to a gene. From germline, CDR1 is LNHDA and CDR2 SQIVND (reference sequence). CDR3 protein: CASSIGPGGWNEQFF. CDR3 coding DNA: TGTGCCAGTAGTATAGGTCCAGGGGGCTGGAATGAGCAGTTCTTC.

The genes are TRBV27 and TRBJ1-1; D remains unclear. The CDR3 is 15 residues long. V lost 3 bases and J lost 2, with 13 bases in between. Per the germline V gene, CDR1 is MNHEY and CDR2 is SMNVEV (reference sequence). CDR3 coding DNA: TGTGCCAGCAGTTTCTCCCGAGGGCGAAACACTGAAGCTTTCTTT. Amino acid sequence: CASSFSRGRNTEAFF.

The gene calls are TRBV19 and TRBJ1-5; 9 nucleotides match TRBD1. Per germline, CDR1 LNHDA and CDR2 SQIVND (reference sequence). This CDR3 has 18 residues. The junction had 11 bases not matched to a gene; V was cut back by 1 base and J by 4 bases. The CDR3 DNA reads as TGTGCCAGTAGTATAGCTTTGACAGGGGGTTCTTATAATCAGCCCCAGCATTTT. It specifies CASSIALTGGSYNQPQHF.